This is a list of T cell receptor beta chains from one sample in a study of blood T cell repertoires in COVID-19. The repertoire was sequenced with immunoSEQ multiplex PCR; TCRdb's copy has only in-frame clones and lacks some. The sample lists approximately 180,000 clones, 75% to 95% occurring once. Sequenced input: peripheral blood. These receptors came from a man aged 45-65 years with acute or convalescent COVID-19. The CDR3 runs from the conserved cysteine through the conserved F or W. D genes are given only for firm matches. The listing skips clone size in some rows; elsewhere it reads once, few, many or a size class.

abundance	v_gene	d_gene	j_gene	CDR3nt	CDR3aa
NA	TRBV6-6	NA	TRBJ1-2	TGTGCCGCCCGCGATGACAGCCCCGAGGTAAACTATGGCTACACCTTC	CAARDDSPEVNYGYTF
NA	TRBV11-2	NA	TRBJ2-3	TGTGCCACCTCCCCCGCGGATACGCAGTATTTT	CATSPADTQYF
few	TRBV5-1	TRBD2	TRBJ2-1	TGCGCCAGCAGCTTGAGCGGGAGGTTGGATGAGCAGTTCTTC	CASSLSGRLDEQFF
NA	TRBV2	NA	TRBJ1-5	TGTGCCAGCAATGAGCAGGCGGGTCAGCCCCAGCATTTT	CASNEQAGQPQHF
NA	TRBV6-5	TRBD1	TRBJ2-5	TGTGCCAGCAGTTACTCACGGACAGGAGGCCAAGAGACCCAGTACTTC	CASSYSRTGGQETQYF
NA	TRBV11-3	TRBD1	TRBJ1-3	TGTGCCAGCAGCCGGGACAGCAAAGCTGGAAACACCATATATTTT	CASSRDSKAGNTIYF
NA	TRBV29-1	TRBD1	TRBJ1-2	TGCAGCGCCGGACAGGGTGGCTATGGCTACACCTTC	CSAGQGGYGYTF
once	TRBV4-2	NA	TRBJ1-1	TGTGCCAGCAGCCAAGACTTCAGCGTGAGCACTGAAGCTTTCTTT	CASSQDFSVSTEAFF
NA	TRBV2	TRBD1	TRBJ1-1	TGTGCCAGTCGACAGGGGGCGACTGAAGCTTTCTTT	CASRQGATEAFF
NA	TRBV9	NA	TRBJ2-1	TGTGCCAGCAGCTTTACCGGGACAGAGCAGTTCTTC	CASSFTGTEQFF
NA	TRBV27	NA	TRBJ1-1	TGTGCCAGCTGGGGACACCTGAACACTGAAGCTTTCTTT	CASWGHLNTEAFF
NA	TRBV27	NA	TRBJ1-6	TGTGCCAGCAGTTTGGGGGGGTTGGATTCACCCCTCCACTTT	CASSLGGLDSPLHF
NA	TRBV28	NA	TRBJ2-6	TGTGCCAGCACTTTGGTGTGGAGCTTGGGTGGGGCCAACGTCCTGACTTTC	CASTLVWSLGGANVLTF
NA	TRBV7-2	TRBD2	TRBJ2-1	TGTGCCAGCAGCTTATGGGGCGGGGGGTCCTACAATGAGCAGTTCTTC	CASSLWGGGSYNEQFF
NA	TRBV11-2	NA	TRBJ2-1	TGTGCCAGCACCCCGGGAGCCAGTGCGTTCTTC	CASTPGASAFF
NA	TRBV19	TRBD1	TRBJ2-7	TGTGCCAGTGCCAGGGGGCTAACCTACGAGCAGTACTTC	CASARGLTYEQYF
NA	TRBV6-5	TRBD1	TRBJ1-4	TGTGCCAGCAGTTATGACAGGGGTGGGGAAAAACTGTTTTTT	CASSYDRGGEKLFF
few	TRBV3-1/TRBV3-2	NA	TRBJ2-1	TGTGCCAGCAGCCAAGTATCGGGACTCCTATTCAGCAATGAGCAGTTCTTC	CASSQVSGLLFSNEQFF
NA	TRBV19	TRBD1	TRBJ2-2	TGTGCCAGTAGGACGGGACAGGGATACACCGGGGAGCTGTTTTTT	CASRTGQGYTGELFF
NA	TRBV4-1	NA	TRBJ2-3	TGCGCCAGCAGCCAAGATGGGCAGAGCACAGATACGCAGTATTTT	CASSQDGQSTDTQYF
NA	TRBV4-1	NA	TRBJ2-5	TGCGCCAGCAGCCAGTGGGGGACAGACGCGGGGGAGACCCAGTACTTC	CASSQWGTDAGETQYF
NA	TRBV19	TRBD1	TRBJ1-1	TGTGCCAGTACCCGACAGGGGAACACTGAAGCTTTCTTT	CASTRQGNTEAFF
NA	TRBV15	TRBD1	TRBJ1-2	TGTGCCACCAGCTTGACAGGGGGCAACTATGGCTACACCTTC	CATSLTGGNYGYTF
NA	TRBV18	NA	TRBJ2-1	TGTGCCAGCTCACCACTGTTGGGGGGAACTTACAATGAGCAGTTCTTC	CASSPLLGGTYNEQFF